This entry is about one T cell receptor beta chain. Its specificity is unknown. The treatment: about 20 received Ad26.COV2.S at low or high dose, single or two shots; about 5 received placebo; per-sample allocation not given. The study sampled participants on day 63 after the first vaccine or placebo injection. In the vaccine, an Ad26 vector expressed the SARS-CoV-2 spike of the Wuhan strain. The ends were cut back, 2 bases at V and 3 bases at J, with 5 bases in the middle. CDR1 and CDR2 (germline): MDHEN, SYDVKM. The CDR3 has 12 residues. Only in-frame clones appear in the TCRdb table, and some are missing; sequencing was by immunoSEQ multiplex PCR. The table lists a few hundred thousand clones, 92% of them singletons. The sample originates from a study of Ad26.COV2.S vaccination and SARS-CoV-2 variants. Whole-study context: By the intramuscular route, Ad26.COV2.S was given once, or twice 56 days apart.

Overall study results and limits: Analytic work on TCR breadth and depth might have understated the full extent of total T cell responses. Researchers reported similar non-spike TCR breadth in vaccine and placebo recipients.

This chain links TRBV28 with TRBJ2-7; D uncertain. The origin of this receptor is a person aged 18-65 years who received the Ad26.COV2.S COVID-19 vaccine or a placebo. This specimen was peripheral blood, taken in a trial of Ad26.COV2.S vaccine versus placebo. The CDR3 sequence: CASSLGDYEQYF. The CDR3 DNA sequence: TGTGCCAGCAGTTTAGGTGACTACGAGCAGTACTTC.